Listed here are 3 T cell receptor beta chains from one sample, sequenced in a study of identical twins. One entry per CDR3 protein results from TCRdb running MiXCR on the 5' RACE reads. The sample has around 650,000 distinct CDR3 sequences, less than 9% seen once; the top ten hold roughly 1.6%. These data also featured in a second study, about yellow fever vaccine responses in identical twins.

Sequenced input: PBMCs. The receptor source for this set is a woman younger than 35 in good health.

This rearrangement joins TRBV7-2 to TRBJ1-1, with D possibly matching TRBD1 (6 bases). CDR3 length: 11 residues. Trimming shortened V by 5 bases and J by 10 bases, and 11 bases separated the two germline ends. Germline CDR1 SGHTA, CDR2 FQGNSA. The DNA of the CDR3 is TGTGCCAGCAGCGGAGGGGGTAGAGCTTTCTTT. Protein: CASSGGGRAFF. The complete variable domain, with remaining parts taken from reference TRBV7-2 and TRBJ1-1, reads GAGVSQSPSNKVTEKGKDVELRCDPISGHTALYWYRQSLGQGLEFLIYFQGNSAPDKSGLPSDRFSAERTGGSVSTLTIQRTQQEDSAVYLCASSGGGRAFFGQGTRLTVV.

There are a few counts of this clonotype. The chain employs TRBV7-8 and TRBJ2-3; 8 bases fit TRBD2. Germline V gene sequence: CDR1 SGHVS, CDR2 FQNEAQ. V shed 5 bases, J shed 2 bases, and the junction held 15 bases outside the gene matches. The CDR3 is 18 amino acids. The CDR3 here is CASSSKVVGGGTTDTQYF. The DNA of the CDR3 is TGTGCCAGCAGCAGCAAGGTTGTCGGCGGGGGGACCACAGATACGCAGTATTTT.

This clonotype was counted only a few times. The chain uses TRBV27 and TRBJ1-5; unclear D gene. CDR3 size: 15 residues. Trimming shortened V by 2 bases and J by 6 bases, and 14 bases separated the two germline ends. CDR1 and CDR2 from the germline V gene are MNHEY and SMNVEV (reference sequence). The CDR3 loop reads CASSLRAALIQPQHF. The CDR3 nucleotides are TGTGCCAGCAGTTTACGGGCCGCCTTGATTCAGCCCCAGCATTTT.